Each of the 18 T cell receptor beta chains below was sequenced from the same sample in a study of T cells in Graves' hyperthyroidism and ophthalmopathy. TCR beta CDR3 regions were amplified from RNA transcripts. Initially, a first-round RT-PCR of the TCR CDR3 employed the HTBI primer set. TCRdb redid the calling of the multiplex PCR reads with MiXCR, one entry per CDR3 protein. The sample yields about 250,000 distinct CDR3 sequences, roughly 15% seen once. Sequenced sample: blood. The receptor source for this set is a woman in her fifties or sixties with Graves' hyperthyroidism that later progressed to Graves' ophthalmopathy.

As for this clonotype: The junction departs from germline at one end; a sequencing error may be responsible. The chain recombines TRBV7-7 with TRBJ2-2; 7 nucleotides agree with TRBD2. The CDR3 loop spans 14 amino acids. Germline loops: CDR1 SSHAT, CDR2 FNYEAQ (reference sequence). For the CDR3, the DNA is TGTGCTAGCAGCAGGACTAGAGAGCCCGGGGAGCTGTTTTTT. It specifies CASSRTREPGELFF.

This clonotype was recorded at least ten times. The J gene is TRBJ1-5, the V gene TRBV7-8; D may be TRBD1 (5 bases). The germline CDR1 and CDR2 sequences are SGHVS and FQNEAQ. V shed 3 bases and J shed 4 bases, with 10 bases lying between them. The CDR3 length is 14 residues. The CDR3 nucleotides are TGTGCCAGCAGCTTGCTCGCAGGGAATCAGCCCCAGCATTTT. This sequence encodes CASSLLAGNQPQHF.

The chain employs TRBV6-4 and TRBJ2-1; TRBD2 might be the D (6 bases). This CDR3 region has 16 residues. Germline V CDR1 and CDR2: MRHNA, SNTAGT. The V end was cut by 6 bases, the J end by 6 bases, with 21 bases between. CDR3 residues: CASSLNGAGSGNEQFF. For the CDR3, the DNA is TGTGCCAGCAGCCTCAATGGCGCGGGGAGTGGCAATGAGCAGTTCTTC.

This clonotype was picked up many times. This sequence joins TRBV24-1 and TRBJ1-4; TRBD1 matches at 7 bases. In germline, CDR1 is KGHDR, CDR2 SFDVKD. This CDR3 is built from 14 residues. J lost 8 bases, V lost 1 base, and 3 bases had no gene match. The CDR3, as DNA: TGTGCCACCAGTGATTTAAGGGACAGCGAAAAACTGTTTTTT. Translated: CATSDLRDSEKLFF.

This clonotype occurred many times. The CDR3 DNA reads TGTGCCAGCAGTCCCACGGGGACAGGGTATAACTATGGCTACACCTTC. It yields the protein CASSPTGTGYNYGYTF. This rearrangement joins TRBV27 to TRBJ1-2, with 9 nucleotides matching TRBD1. CDR3 length: 16 residues. The germline V gene encodes CDR1 MNHEY and CDR2 SMNVEV (reference sequence). V trimming: 5 bases; J trimming: 1 base; junction bases outside the gene matches: 8.

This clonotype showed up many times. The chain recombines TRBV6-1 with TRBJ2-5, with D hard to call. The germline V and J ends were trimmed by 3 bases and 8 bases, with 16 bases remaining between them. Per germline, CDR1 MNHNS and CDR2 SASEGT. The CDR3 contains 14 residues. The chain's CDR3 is CASSEVSPRDTQYF. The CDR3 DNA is TGTGCCAGCAGTGAGGTCTCTCCAAGGGATACCCAGTACTTC.

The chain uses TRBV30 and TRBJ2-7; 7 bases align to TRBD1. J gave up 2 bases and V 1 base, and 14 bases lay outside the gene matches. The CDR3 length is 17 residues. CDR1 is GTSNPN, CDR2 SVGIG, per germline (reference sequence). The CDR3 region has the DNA TGTGCCTGGAGTGCAAAACCGGGACAGAGAGTTCCCTACGAGCAGTACTTC. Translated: CAWSAKPGQRVPYEQYF.

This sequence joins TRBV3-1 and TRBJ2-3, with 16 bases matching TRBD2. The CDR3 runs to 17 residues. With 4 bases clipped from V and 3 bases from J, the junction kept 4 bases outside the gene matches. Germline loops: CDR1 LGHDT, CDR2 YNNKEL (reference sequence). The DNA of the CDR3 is TGTGCCAGCAGCCTGGGACTAGCGGGAGGGTTGACAGATACGCAGTATTTT. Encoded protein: CASSLGLAGGLTDTQYF.

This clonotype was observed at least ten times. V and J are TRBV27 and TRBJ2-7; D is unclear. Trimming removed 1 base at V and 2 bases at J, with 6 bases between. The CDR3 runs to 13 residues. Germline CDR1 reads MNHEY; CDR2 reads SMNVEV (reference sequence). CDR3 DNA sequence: TGTGCCAGCAGTTTATACGCCGCCTACGAGCAGTACTTC. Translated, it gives CASSLYAAYEQYF.

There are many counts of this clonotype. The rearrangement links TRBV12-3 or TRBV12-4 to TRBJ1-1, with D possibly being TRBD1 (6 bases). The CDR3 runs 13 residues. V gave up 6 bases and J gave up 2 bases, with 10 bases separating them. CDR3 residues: CASSATGNTEAFF. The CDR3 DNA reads TGTGCCAGCAGCGCGACAGGAAACACTGAAGCTTTCTTT.

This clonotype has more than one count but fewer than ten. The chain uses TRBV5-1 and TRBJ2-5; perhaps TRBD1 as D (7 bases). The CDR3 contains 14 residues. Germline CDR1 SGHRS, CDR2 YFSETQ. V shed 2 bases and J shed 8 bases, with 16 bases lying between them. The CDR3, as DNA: TGCGCCAGCAGCTTCCCCGGGACAGCGGGTACCCAGTACTTC. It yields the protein CASSFPGTAGTQYF.

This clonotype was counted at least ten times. The CDR3 coding sequence is TGTGCCAGCAGCCCCGGGACAGTCTCCTACGAGCAGTACTTC. Its translation: CASSPGTVSYEQYF. The V call is TRBV9, the J call TRBJ2-7, with 7 bases fitting TRBD1. V gave up 4 bases and J gave up 0 bases; unmatched junction bases: 4. The CDR3 is 14 amino acids. Germline CDR1 is SGDLS and CDR2 is YYNGEE.

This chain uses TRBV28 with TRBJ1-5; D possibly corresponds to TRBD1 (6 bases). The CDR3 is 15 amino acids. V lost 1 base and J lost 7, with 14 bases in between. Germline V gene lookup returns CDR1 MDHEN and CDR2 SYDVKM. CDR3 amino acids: CASSLLGGAQQPQHF. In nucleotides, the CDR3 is TGTGCCAGCAGTTTATTGGGGGGGGCGCAGCAGCCCCAGCATTTT.

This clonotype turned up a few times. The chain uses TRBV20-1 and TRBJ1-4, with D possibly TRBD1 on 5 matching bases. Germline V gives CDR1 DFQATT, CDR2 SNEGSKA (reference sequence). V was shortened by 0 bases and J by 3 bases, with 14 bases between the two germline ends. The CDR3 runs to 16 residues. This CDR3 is CSARDPQGGANEKLFF. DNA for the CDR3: TGCAGTGCTAGAGATCCCCAGGGAGGGGCTAATGAAAAACTGTTTTTT.

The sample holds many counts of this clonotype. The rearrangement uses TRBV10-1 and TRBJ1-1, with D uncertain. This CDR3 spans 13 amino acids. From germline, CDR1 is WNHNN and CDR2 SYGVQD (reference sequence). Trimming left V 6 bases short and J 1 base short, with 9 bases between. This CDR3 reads CASRASTNTEAFF. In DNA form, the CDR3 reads TGCGCCAGCAGGGCATCGACGAACACTGAAGCTTTCTTT.

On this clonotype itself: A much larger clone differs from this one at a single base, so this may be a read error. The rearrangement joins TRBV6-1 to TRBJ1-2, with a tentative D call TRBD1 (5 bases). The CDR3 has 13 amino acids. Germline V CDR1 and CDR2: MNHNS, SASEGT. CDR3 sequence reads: CASSEGLHYGHTF. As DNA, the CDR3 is TGTGCCAGCAGTGAGGGACTGCACTATGGCCACACCTTC.

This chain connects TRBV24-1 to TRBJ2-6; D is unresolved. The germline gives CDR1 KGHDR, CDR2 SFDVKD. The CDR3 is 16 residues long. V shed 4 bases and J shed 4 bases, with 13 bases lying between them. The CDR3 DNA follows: TGTGCCACCAGTGACAAACCTGCGCGAGGGGCCAACGTCCTGACTTTC. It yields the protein CATSDKPARGANVLTF.

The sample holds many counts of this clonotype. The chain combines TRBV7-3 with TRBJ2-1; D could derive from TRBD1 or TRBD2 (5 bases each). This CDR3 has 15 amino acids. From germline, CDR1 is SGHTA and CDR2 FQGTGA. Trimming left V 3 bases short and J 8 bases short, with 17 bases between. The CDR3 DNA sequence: TGTGCCAGCAGCTTCGGGGACGGGACCCAGGATGAGCAGTTCTTC. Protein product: CASSFGDGTQDEQFF.